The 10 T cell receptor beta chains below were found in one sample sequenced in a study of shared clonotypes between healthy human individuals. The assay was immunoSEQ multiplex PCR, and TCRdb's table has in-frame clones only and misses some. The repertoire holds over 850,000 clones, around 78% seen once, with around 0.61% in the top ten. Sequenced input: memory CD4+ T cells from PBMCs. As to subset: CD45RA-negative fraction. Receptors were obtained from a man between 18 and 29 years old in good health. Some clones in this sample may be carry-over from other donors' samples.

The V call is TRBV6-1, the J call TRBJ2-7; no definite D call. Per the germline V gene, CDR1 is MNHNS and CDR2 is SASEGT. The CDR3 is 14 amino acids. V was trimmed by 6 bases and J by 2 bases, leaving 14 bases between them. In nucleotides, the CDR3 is TGTGCCAGCAGCCCTAGAGGTTTTACCTACGAGCAGTACTTC. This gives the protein CASSPRGFTYEQYF.

The CDR3 bases are TGCAGCGCCGATACGGGACTAGCGCACAATGAGCAGTTCTTC. Encoded protein: CSADTGLAHNEQFF. The gene calls are TRBV29-1 and TRBJ2-1; 10 nucleotides line up with TRBD2. CDR1 and CDR2 from the germline V gene are SQVTM and ANQGSEA. V shed 7 bases, J shed 5 bases, and the junction held 8 bases outside the gene matches. The CDR3 is 14 amino acids.

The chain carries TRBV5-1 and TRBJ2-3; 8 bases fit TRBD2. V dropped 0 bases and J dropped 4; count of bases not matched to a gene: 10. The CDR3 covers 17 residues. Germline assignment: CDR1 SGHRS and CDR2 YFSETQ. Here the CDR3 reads CASSLGALAEKSDTQYF. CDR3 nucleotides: TGCGCCAGCAGCTTGGGAGCACTAGCGGAGAAGTCAGATACGCAGTATTTT.

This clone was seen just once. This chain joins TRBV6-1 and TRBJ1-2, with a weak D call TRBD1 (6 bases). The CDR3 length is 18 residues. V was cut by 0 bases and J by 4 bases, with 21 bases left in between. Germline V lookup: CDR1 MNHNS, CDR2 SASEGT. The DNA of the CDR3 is TGTGCCAGCAGTGAAGCTTTGAGAGTGGCAGGGGAGATCTATGGCTACACCTTC. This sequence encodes CASSEALRVAGEIYGYTF.

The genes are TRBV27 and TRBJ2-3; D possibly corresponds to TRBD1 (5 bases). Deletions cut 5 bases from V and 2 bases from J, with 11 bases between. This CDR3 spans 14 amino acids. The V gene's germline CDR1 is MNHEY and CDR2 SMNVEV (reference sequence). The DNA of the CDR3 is TGTGCCAGCAGTCCCCAGGGATACACAGATACGCAGTATTTT. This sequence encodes CASSPQGYTDTQYF.

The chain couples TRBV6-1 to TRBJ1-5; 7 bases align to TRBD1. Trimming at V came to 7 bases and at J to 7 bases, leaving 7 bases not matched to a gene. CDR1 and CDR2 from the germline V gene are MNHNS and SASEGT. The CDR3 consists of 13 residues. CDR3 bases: TGTGCCAGCATGGGAGGGGGCAGGCAGCCCCAGCATTTT. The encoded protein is CASMGGGRQPQHF.

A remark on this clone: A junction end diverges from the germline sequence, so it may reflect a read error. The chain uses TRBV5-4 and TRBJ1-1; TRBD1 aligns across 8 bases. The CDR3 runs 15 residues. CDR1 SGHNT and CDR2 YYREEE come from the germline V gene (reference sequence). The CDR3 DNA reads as TGTGCCAGCAGTTTGGGACAGGCGGGGAACACTGAAGCTTTCTTT. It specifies CASSLGQAGNTEAFF.

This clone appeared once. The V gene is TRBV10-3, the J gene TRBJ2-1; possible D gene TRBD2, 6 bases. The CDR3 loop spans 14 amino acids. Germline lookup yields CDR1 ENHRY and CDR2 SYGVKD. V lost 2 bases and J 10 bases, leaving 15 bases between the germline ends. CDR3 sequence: CAISEPKTSREQFF. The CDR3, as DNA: TGTGCCATCAGTGAGCCTAAAACTAGCCGCGAGCAGTTCTTC.

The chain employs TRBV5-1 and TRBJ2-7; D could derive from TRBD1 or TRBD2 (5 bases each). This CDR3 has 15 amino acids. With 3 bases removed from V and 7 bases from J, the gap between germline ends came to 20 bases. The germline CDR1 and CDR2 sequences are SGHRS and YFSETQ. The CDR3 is CASSWGPIDGGEQYF. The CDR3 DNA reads TGCGCCAGCAGCTGGGGACCCATCGACGGTGGAGAGCAGTACTTC.

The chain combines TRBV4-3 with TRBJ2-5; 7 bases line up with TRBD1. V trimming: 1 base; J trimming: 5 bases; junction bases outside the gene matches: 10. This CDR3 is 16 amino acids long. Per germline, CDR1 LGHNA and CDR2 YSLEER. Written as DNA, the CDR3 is TGCGCCAGCAGCCAAGCCCCGGGACAGTTTAGGGAGACCCAGTACTTC. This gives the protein CASSQAPGQFRETQYF.